The 32 T cell receptor beta chains presented below share a single source sample, sequenced in a study of blood T cell repertoires in COVID-19. Some clones are missing from TCRdb's copy, which holds only in-frame ones; the method was immunoSEQ multiplex PCR. In the table there are about 250,000 clones, 80% to 90% of which are singletons. The sample taken for sequencing was PBMCs or T cells enriched from blood (not recorded which). These receptor sequences come from a man aged 35-49 years who had recovered from COVID-19.

This clone showed up just a few times. V is TRBV6-5 and J is TRBJ2-7, with unresolved D. The germline V and J ends were trimmed by 6 bases and 7 bases, with 10 bases remaining between them. The CDR3 is 11 residues long. Per germline, CDR1 MNHEY and CDR2 SVGAGI. The CDR3 DNA reads as TGTGCCAGCAGCGTGCTCGGGGAGCAGTACTTC. Translation gives CASSVLGEQYF.

The chain recombines TRBV7-2 with TRBJ1-2; tentative D call: TRBD1 (6 bases). Germline values: CDR1 SGHTA, CDR2 FQGNSA. Trimming stripped 3 bases from V and 3 bases from J, with 20 bases between. The CDR3 is made up of 17 amino acids. CDR3 sequence: CASSFRGSAGDYYGYTF. CDR3 in DNA: TGTGCCAGCAGCTTTCGGGGCTCGGCAGGGGATTACTATGGCTACACCTTC.

CDR3 in DNA: TGCGCCAGCAGCGAGGACAAATTCCGGGCGAACACCATATATTTT. It specifies CASSEDKFRANTIYF. V gene TRBV5-1 combines with J gene TRBJ1-3, with D perhaps matching TRBD1 (5 bases). Trimming took off 4 bases at V and 7 bases at J, with 18 bases between the two ends. Per germline, CDR1 SGHRS and CDR2 YFSETQ. The CDR3 extends over 15 amino acids. The full variable domain, rest sourced from reference TRBV5-1 and TRBJ1-3, is KAGVTQTPRYLIKTRGQQVTLSCSPISGHRSVSWYQQTPGQGLQFLFEYFSETQRNKGNFPGRFSGRQFSNSRSEMNVSTLELGDSALYLCASSEDKFRANTIYFGEGSWLTVV.

This chain joins TRBV5-1 and TRBJ2-2; 9 bases are a match to TRBD1. J was trimmed by 6 bases and V by 7 bases; bases with no gene match: 7. The CDR3 is 14 amino acids. Germline V lookup: CDR1 SGHRS, CDR2 YFSETQ. The CDR3 here is CASLQGAIPGELFF. The CDR3 DNA is TGCGCCAGCTTACAGGGGGCAATCCCCGGGGAGCTGTTTTTT.

V gene TRBV18 combines with J gene TRBJ1-1, with TRBD1 identical over 9 bases. Losses at the gene ends were 3 bases for V and 2 bases for J; bases not matched to a gene: 16. The CDR3 spans 19 residues. The germline CDR1 and CDR2 sequences are KGHSH and LQKENI. CDR3 nucleotides: TGTGCCAGCTCACCGCGTAACATGGCCACAGGGGGCATTAACACTGAAGCTTTCTTT. It is translated as CASSPRNMATGGINTEAFF. The whole variable domain, filled in from reference TRBV18 and TRBJ1-1, reads NAGVMQNPRHLVRRRGQEARLRCSPMKGHSHVYWYRQLPEEGLKFMVYLQKENIIDESGMPKERFSAEFPKEGPSILRIQQVVRGDSAAYFCASSPRNMATGGINTEAFFGQGTRLTVV.

This clone is a singleton in its sample. The chain employs TRBV2 and TRBJ2-2, with 7 bases matching TRBD2. Germline assignment: CDR1 SNHLY and CDR2 FYNNEI. With 3 bases clipped from V and 2 bases from J, the junction kept 6 bases outside the gene matches. The CDR3 covers 16 residues. The CDR3 coding sequence is TGTGCCAGCAGTGAGTTCCTAGCGGCAAACACCGGGGAGCTGTTTTTT. It translates to CASSEFLAANTGELFF.

This clone was seen a handful of times. V gene TRBV7-3 combines with J gene TRBJ1-6; no firm D call. V was trimmed by 5 bases and J by 9 bases, leaving 11 bases between them. This CDR3 has 13 residues. Germline V CDR1 and CDR2: SGHTA, FQGTGA. DNA of the CDR3: TGTGCCAGCAGCGAACTCCTACTTTCACCCCTCCACTTT. It translates to CASSELLLSPLHF.

CDR3 residues: CASSRLRGLDEQYF. The CDR3 bases are TGTGCCAGCAGTCGGCTGCGGGGGCTAGACGAGCAGTACTTC. The chain uses TRBV27 and TRBJ2-7; D is possibly TRBD2 (7 bases). Per germline, CDR1 MNHEY and CDR2 SMNVEV (reference sequence). V was pared by 5 bases and J by 5 bases, with 16 bases between. This CDR3 has 14 residues.

This chain connects TRBV20-1 to TRBJ1-2; weak D call: TRBD1 (6 bases). This CDR3 region has 11 residues. Trimming cost V 5 bases and J 6 bases, with 10 bases left between them. CDR1 is DFQATT and CDR2 is SNEGSKA in the germline V gene (reference sequence). The CDR3 spells CSAANRDGYTF. CDR3 bases: TGCAGTGCTGCTAACAGGGATGGCTACACCTTC.

This rearrangement joins TRBV6-2 or TRBV6-3 to TRBJ1-5; tentative D call: TRBD1 (5 bases). Between the trimmed V and J ends, which lost 2 bases and 7 bases, there was a span of 12 bases. CDR1 is MNHEY, CDR2 SVGEGT, per germline. The CDR3 is 14 residues long. CDR3 sequence: CASSYPGGDQPQHF. As DNA, the CDR3 is TGTGCCAGCAGTTACCCCGGGGGGGACCAGCCCCAGCATTTT.

In its sample, this clone was seen a few times. The rearrangement uses TRBV5-1 and TRBJ2-1; 9 nucleotides match TRBD2. V was clipped by 0 bases and J by 8 bases; unmatched bases: 6. Per the germline V gene, CDR1 is SGHRS and CDR2 is YFSETQ. The CDR3 has 15 amino acids. The CDR3 nucleotides read TGCGCCAGCAGCTTGGGACTAGCGGTCGAGGATGAGCAGTTCTTC. The encoded protein is CASSLGLAVEDEQFF.

The V and J genes are TRBV11-2 and TRBJ2-1; 16 bases are shared with TRBD2. CDR1 and CDR2 from the germline V gene are SGHAT and FQNNGV. The CDR3 has 16 residues. V lost 4 bases, J lost 7 bases, and 4 bases stayed unmatched. The chain's CDR3 is CASSSGTSGRVNEQFF. CDR3 DNA: TGTGCCAGCAGCTCCGGGACTAGCGGGAGGGTAAATGAGCAGTTCTTC.

This chain connects TRBV29-1 to TRBJ2-1; D uncertain. The CDR3 runs to 15 residues. Trimming pared 6 bases from V and 4 bases from J, leaving 19 bases between. Germline V gene data show CDR1 as SQVTM and CDR2 as ANQGSEA. CDR3 nucleotides: TGCAGCGTCCTACTTGAAGTGGTCTCTTACAATGAGCAGTTCTTC. Translating gives CSVLLEVVSYNEQFF.

The V call is TRBV7-9, the J call TRBJ1-5; 9 nucleotides match TRBD1. J was trimmed by 3 bases and V by 6 bases; bases with no gene match: 6. The length of the CDR3 is 15 residues. Germline-derived CDR1 and CDR2 are SEHNR and FQNEAQ (reference sequence). In DNA form, the CDR3 reads TGTGCCAGCAGACTGGGGACAGGGAACAATCAGCCCCAGCATTTT. Translating it yields CASRLGTGNNQPQHF.

The V gene is TRBV6-5, the J gene TRBJ1-2; tentative D call: TRBD1 (6 bases). V dropped 6 bases and J dropped 2 bases, with 10 bases sitting between them. Per germline, CDR1 MNHEY and CDR2 SVGAGI. The CDR3 is 13 amino acids. This chain's CDR3 is CASSPGENYGYTF. The CDR3 DNA reads as TGTGCCAGCAGCCCAGGGGAAAACTATGGCTACACCTTC.

V gene TRBV5-1 combines with J gene TRBJ2-7; weak D call: TRBD2 (6 bases). The germline V gene has CDR1 SGHRS and CDR2 YFSETQ. V was cut by 4 bases and J by 3 bases, with 17 bases left in between. The CDR3 has 15 amino acids. CDR3 in DNA: TGCGCCAGCAGCCTTGTGGCGGGGCGGGACTACGAGCAGTACTTC. This encodes CASSLVAGRDYEQYF.

This chain's CDR3 is CASVAGEARGSYEQYF. CDR3 DNA: TGTGCCAGCGTAGCGGGAGAGGCAAGAGGGTCCTACGAGCAGTACTTC. The V gene is TRBV28, the J gene TRBJ2-7; TRBD2 matches 9 bases. CDR1 is MDHEN and CDR2 is SYDVKM in the germline V gene. This CDR3 is built from 16 residues. Trimming removed 8 bases from V and 1 base from J; junction bases left unmatched: 12.

The J gene is TRBJ2-5, the V gene TRBV9, with D possibly being TRBD2 (6 bases). In germline, CDR1 is SGDLS, CDR2 YYNGEE. The CDR3 is made up of 14 amino acids. Trimming cost V 1 base and J 4 bases, with 11 bases left between them. The CDR3 region has the DNA TGTGCCAGCAGCGTAAATGAGGGAGGAGAGACCCAGTACTTC. Translating gives CASSVNEGGETQYF.

The rearrangement uses TRBV5-1 and TRBJ2-2; 9 bases fit TRBD1. Per germline, CDR1 SGHRS and CDR2 YFSETQ. The V segment lost 0 bases and the J segment 9 bases; nucleotides outside the gene matches: 18. There are 19 residues in the CDR3. CDR3 protein: CASSLAFPTKKTGGRELFF. CDR3 bases: TGCGCCAGCAGCTTGGCCTTCCCAACAAAAAAAACAGGGGGCAGGGAGCTGTTTTTT.

J is TRBJ1-4 and V is TRBV7-9, with 9 bases aligning to TRBD1. The germline CDR1 and CDR2 sequences are SEHNR and FQNEAQ (reference sequence). This CDR3 spans 18 amino acids. Trimming removed 4 bases from V and 5 bases from J; junction bases left unmatched: 14. CDR3 nucleotides: TGTGCCAGCAGCTACGGGACAGGGCCCGTTGACTACAATGAAAAACTGTTTTTT. Protein product: CASSYGTGPVDYNEKLFF.

The genes are TRBV4-1 and TRBJ2-7; D gene ambiguous. The CDR3 sequence is 14 residues long. The V gene's germline CDR1 is MGHRA and CDR2 YSYEKL. Trimming cost V 0 bases and J 0 bases, with 6 bases left between them. This chain's CDR3 is CASSQDPDSYEQYF. The CDR3 DNA sequence: TGCGCCAGCAGCCAAGATCCAGACTCCTACGAGCAGTACTTC.

V and J are TRBV11-1 and TRBJ2-5; 8 positions agree with TRBD1. CDR1 and CDR2 from the germline V gene are SGHAT and FQDESV (reference sequence). The ends lost 4 bases at V and 5 bases at J; junction bases unmatched: 9. The CDR3 spans 15 residues. The CDR3 DNA sequence: TGTGCCAGCAGCTCCTCGGGACAGGTTACTGAGACCCAGTACTTC. It translates to CASSSSGQVTETQYF.

The chain carries TRBV4-1 and TRBJ2-1, with D hard to call. CDR1 and CDR2 (germline): MGHRA, YSYEKL. Deletions cut 4 bases from V and 1 base from J, with 11 bases between. The CDR3 extends over 15 amino acids. In DNA form, the CDR3 reads TGCGCCAGCAGCCCCTTAGCCGGGTCCTACAATGAGCAGTTCTTC. The encoded protein is CASSPLAGSYNEQFF.

This clone was observed once. The gene calls are TRBV28 and TRBJ2-3, with 10 positions matching TRBD1. The CDR3 spans 16 residues. Germline V gene sequence: CDR1 MDHEN, CDR2 SYDVKM. The V segment lost 5 bases and the J segment 1 base; nucleotides outside the gene matches: 6. In DNA form, the CDR3 reads TGTGCCAGCAGTATGACCGGGACAGGGGGCACAGATACGCAGTATTTT. Translation gives CASSMTGTGGTDTQYF.

The chain has TRBV5-8 and TRBJ2-1; D gene ambiguous. This CDR3 comprises 15 residues. Germline V gene lookup returns CDR1 SGHTS and CDR2 YDEGEE. Trimming cost V 4 bases and J 0 bases, with 11 bases left between them. The CDR3 DNA reads TGTGCCAGCAGCCCCCGATTGGCCTCCTACAATGAGCAGTTCTTC. Its translation: CASSPRLASYNEQFF.

This chain joins TRBV5-4 and TRBJ2-7; 11 bases line up with TRBD2. V shed 4 bases and J 3 bases; nucleotides not matched to a gene: 6. Germline V gives CDR1 SGHNT, CDR2 YYREEE (reference sequence). This CDR3 is built from 15 residues. The CDR3 DNA reads TGTGCCAGCAGCGTTAGCGGGAGGGGGAGCTACGAGCAGTACTTC. Translated: CASSVSGRGSYEQYF.

This clone was seen a handful of times. J is TRBJ1-2 and V is TRBV27; a possible D gene is TRBD1 (5 bases). This CDR3 region has 13 residues. Between the trimmed V and J ends, which lost 6 bases and 2 bases, there was a span of 10 bases. From germline, CDR1 is MNHEY and CDR2 SMNVEV (reference sequence). CDR3 amino acids: CASRGGNNYGYTF. In DNA, the CDR3 is TGTGCCAGCAGGGGGGGAAACAACTATGGCTACACCTTC.

The V and J genes are TRBV18 and TRBJ2-1; D is perhaps TRBD2 (6 bases). With 6 bases removed from V and 5 bases from J, the gap between germline ends came to 14 bases. From germline, CDR1 is KGHSH and CDR2 LQKENI. CDR3 length: 14 amino acids. The CDR3 loop is CASSPMTGDNEQFF. CDR3 sequence (DNA): TGTGCCAGCTCCCCCATGACGGGAGACAATGAGCAGTTCTTC.

The chain has TRBV24-1 and TRBJ2-3; a possible D gene is TRBD2 (6 bases). The V gene lost 4 bases and the J gene lost 3 bases, with 13 bases spanning the gap. CDR3 length: 15 amino acids. Germline values: CDR1 KGHDR, CDR2 SFDVKD. In DNA, the CDR3 is TGTGCCACCAGTGAAGCCGGGACTCCTACAGATACGCAGTATTTT. Translated, it gives CATSEAGTPTDTQYF.

The DNA of the CDR3 is TGCGCCAGCAGCTTGGGACTAGCGGGAGGGTTGGACGAGCAGTACTTC. Translating it yields CASSLGLAGGLDEQYF. The chain couples TRBV5-1 to TRBJ2-7; TRBD2 aligns across 14 bases. This CDR3 is built from 16 residues. V was pared by 0 bases and J by 5 bases, with 4 bases of the junction left unmatched. In germline, CDR1 is SGHRS, CDR2 YFSETQ.

This clone has just one count. The chain is built from TRBV30 and TRBJ1-1, with D tentatively TRBD1 (5 bases). CDR1 and CDR2 (germline): GTSNPN, SVGIG (reference sequence). The V end lost 1 base, the J end lost 7 bases, and 10 bases lay between the germline ends. This CDR3 comprises 12 residues. This CDR3 is CAWSGDGSEAFF. As DNA, the CDR3 is TGTGCCTGGAGTGGGGACGGGAGTGAAGCTTTCTTT.

This chain joins TRBV30 and TRBJ2-1; 11 bases are shared with TRBD2. CDR1 and CDR2 (germline): GTSNPN, SVGIG (reference sequence). Losses at the gene ends were 1 base for V and 2 bases for J; bases not matched to a gene: 7. The CDR3 contains 17 residues. The CDR3 DNA follows: TGTGCCTGGAGTGCCGGGAGACTAGCGGGACCCTACAATGAGCAGTTCTTC. Amino acid sequence: CAWSAGRLAGPYNEQFF. The whole variable domain, remainder taken from reference TRBV30 and TRBJ2-1, is SQTIHQWPATLVQPVGSPLSLECTVEGTSNPNLYWYRQAAGRGLQLLFYSVGIGQISSEVPQNLSASRPQDRQFILSSKKLLLSDSGFYLCAWSAGRLAGPYNEQFFGPGTRLTVL.